Listed here are 22 T cell receptor beta chains from one sample, sequenced in a study of breast tumors, draining lymph nodes, adjacent tissues. TCRdb independently ran MiXCR on the multiplex PCR reads; one entry per CDR3 protein. The sample contains roughly 100,000 distinct CDR3 sequences, less than 40% of which appear only once. The lymph nodes were axillary draining lymph nodes from breast cancer patients. Sequencing input: axillary lymph node tissue. The receptors here all came from a female donor with breast cancer. Some clones in this sample may be carry-over from other donors' samples.

This clonotype occurred many times. This chain uses TRBV9 with TRBJ2-7; 7 bases map to TRBD1. Per the germline V gene, CDR1 is SGDLS and CDR2 is YYNGEE. The CDR3 is made up of 14 amino acids. Trimming at V came to 4 bases and at J to 6 bases, leaving 10 bases not matched to a gene. CDR3: CASSPERGRIEQYF. DNA for the CDR3: TGTGCCAGCAGCCCCGAAAGGGGGCGGATCGAGCAGTACTTC.

This chain uses TRBV5-1 with TRBJ2-1, with TRBD2 matching over 10 bases. V was clipped by 7 bases and J by 8 bases; unmatched bases: 18. The CDR3 consists of 17 residues. Per the germline V gene, CDR1 is SGHRS and CDR2 is YFSETQ. The CDR3, as DNA: TGCGCCAGCCTCGGGACTAGCGTAGGGGGGCGGTACGATGAGCAGTTCTTC. This translates into CASLGTSVGGRYDEQFF.

J is TRBJ2-7 and V is TRBV11-2; D is perhaps TRBD2 (6 bases). Per the germline V gene, CDR1 is SGHAT and CDR2 is FQNNGV. The ends were cut back, 3 bases at V and 4 bases at J, with 16 bases in the middle. The CDR3 loop spans 15 amino acids. The CDR3, as DNA: TGTGCCAGCAGCTTGGGCCCGGGAGAGGGGTACGAGCAGTACTTC. Translation gives CASSLGPGEGYEQYF.

Ten or more counts support this clonotype. This chain links TRBV5-4 with TRBJ1-2; a weak D match, TRBD1 (5 bases). The CDR3 runs to 16 residues. V was shortened by 0 bases and J by 8 bases, with 20 bases between the two germline ends. Germline loops: CDR1 SGHNT, CDR2 YYREEE (reference sequence). DNA of the CDR3: TGTGCCAGCAGCTTGGGGGGCCTCGGGGGGGTTAGCGGCTACACCTTC. Translation: CASSLGGLGGVSGYTF.

There are many counts of this clonotype. The rearrangement links TRBV6-2 or TRBV6-3 to TRBJ2-7; D is uncertain. The CDR3 runs to 12 residues. Trimming shortened V by 8 bases and J by 3 bases, and 11 bases separated the two germline ends. Germline V gives CDR1 MNHEY, CDR2 SVGEGT. This chain's CDR3 is CASGMRSYEQYF. CDR3 DNA: TGTGCCAGCGGGATGAGAAGCTACGAGCAGTACTTC.

This clonotype was recorded many times. The chain carries TRBV7-2 and TRBJ2-5; no definite D call. CDR3 length: 12 amino acids. Germline assignment: CDR1 SGHTA and CDR2 FQGNSA. V lost 3 bases and J lost 5, with 7 bases in between. In DNA form, the CDR3 reads TGTGCCAGCAGCTTTACCCATGAGACCCAGTACTTC. This encodes CASSFTHETQYF.

In this sample, this clonotype turned up many times. The J gene is TRBJ2-3, the V gene TRBV27; TRBD2 aligns across 9 bases. This CDR3 region has 14 residues. Germline CDR1 and CDR2: MNHEY and SMNVEV (reference sequence). V lost 5 bases and J lost 1; bases outside the gene matches: 1. The CDR3 coding sequence is TGTGCCAGCAGTAGACTAGCGGGCACAGATACGCAGTATTTT. It yields the protein CASSRLAGTDTQYF.

This clonotype was observed many times. V gene TRBV6-1 combines with J gene TRBJ1-5, with D hard to call. V gave up 7 bases and J gave up 3 bases, with 10 bases separating them. CDR1 MNHNS and CDR2 SASEGT come from the germline V gene. The CDR3 spans 13 residues. CDR3 amino acids: CASTSLNNQPQHF. The CDR3 nucleotides read TGTGCCAGCACCTCCCTTAACAATCAGCCCCAGCATTTT.

This clonotype was observed many times. The chain combines TRBV28 with TRBJ1-2; no reliable D call. Trimming stripped 4 bases from V and 4 bases from J, with 16 bases between. This CDR3 contains 15 residues. Looked up from germline, CDR1 is MDHEN and CDR2 is SYDVKM. The CDR3 spells CASSSPAPLSYGYTF. The CDR3 bases are TGTGCCAGCAGTTCCCCGGCGCCCCTTAGCTATGGCTACACCTTC.

This clonotype was counted many times. This chain uses TRBV11-1 with TRBJ2-3; D gene unclear. V gave up 1 base and J gave up 6 bases, with 17 bases separating them. The CDR3 has 16 residues. Germline CDR1 reads SGHAT; CDR2 reads FQDESV (reference sequence). In nucleotides, the CDR3 is TGTGCCAGCAGCTTAGGTATCCGTTACCTACAGGATACGCAGTATTTT. This encodes CASSLGIRYLQDTQYF.

This clonotype was recorded a few times. This chain connects TRBV5-1 to TRBJ1-1; a possible D gene is TRBD1 (6 bases). Germline CDR1 and CDR2: SGHRS and YFSETQ. This CDR3 has 15 residues. V was shortened by 0 bases and J by 1 base, with 10 bases between the two germline ends. The CDR3 DNA reads TGCGCCAGCAGCTTGGTGGGGACAACGAACACTGAAGCTTTCTTT. Translation: CASSLVGTTNTEAFF.

This clonotype was seen a handful of times. The J gene is TRBJ2-5, the V gene TRBV5-5, with a possible D match to TRBD2 (6 bases). This CDR3 comprises 15 residues. V dropped 2 bases and J dropped 4 bases, with 15 bases sitting between them. Per the germline V gene, CDR1 is SGHKS and CDR2 is YYEKEE (reference sequence). The CDR3 sequence: CASSFIAAGSETQYF. The DNA of the CDR3 is TGTGCCAGCAGCTTCATAGCGGCGGGCTCAGAGACCCAGTACTTC.

This clonotype was observed a single time. The genes are TRBV20-1 and TRBJ2-4, with a weak D call TRBD2 (6 bases). Germline V gene lookup returns CDR1 DFQATT and CDR2 SNEGSKA (reference sequence). V shed 5 bases and J shed 7 bases, with 12 bases lying between them. The CDR3 runs to 12 residues. CDR3 sequence: CSAFGGSNIQYF. For the CDR3, the DNA is TGCAGTGCTTTCGGGGGATCGAACATTCAGTACTTC.

This clonotype was counted ten times or more. CDR3 residues: CASSPRTGGLEKLFF. In DNA, the CDR3 is TGTGCCAGTAGTCCCCGGACAGGGGGACTTGAAAAACTGTTTTTT. The V gene is TRBV19, the J gene TRBJ1-4, with 10 nucleotides matching TRBD1. CDR3 length equals 15 residues. The germline CDR1 and CDR2 sequences are LNHDA and SQIVND (reference sequence). The V and J ends lost 5 bases and 7 bases, in that order; junction bases with no gene match: 7.

This clonotype was seen ten or more times. V usage is TRBV5-6 and J usage is TRBJ1-5; D gene uncertain. This CDR3 contains 15 residues. V was cut by 1 base and J by 0 bases, with 8 bases left in between. Germline CDR1 and CDR2: SGHDT and YYEEEE. The CDR3 region has the DNA TGTGCCAGCAGCTTGTTTAGTGTTAGCAATCAGCCCCAGCATTTT. It translates to CASSLFSVSNQPQHF. Supplemented by reference TRBV5-6 and TRBJ1-5, the full variable domain reads DAGVTQSPTHLIKTRGQQVTLRCSPKSGHDTVSWYQQALGQGPQFIFQYYEEEERQRGNFPDRFSGHQFPNYSSELNVNALLLGDSALYLCASSLFSVSNQPQHFGDGTRLSIL.

This clonotype was seen ten or more times. V and J are TRBV20-1 and TRBJ1-2, with 11 bases identical to TRBD1. The germline V gene has CDR1 DFQATT and CDR2 SNEGSKA (reference sequence). V gave up 3 bases and J gave up 4 bases; unmatched junction bases: 7. The CDR3 totals 15 residues. CDR3 nucleotides: TGCAGTGCTAGCCCGAGGGACAGGGGGGGCTATGGCTACACCTTC. Encoded protein: CSASPRDRGGYGYTF.

In the case of this clonotype: The limits of the CDR3 on the DNA are not certain, so only TCRdb's listed CDR3 is given. This chain links TRBV20-1 with TRBJ1-3. The germline gives CDR1 DFQATT, CDR2 SNEGSKA (reference sequence). From its first to its last residue, the CDR3 has 18 amino acids. CDR3 sequence: CSAPSPYEQYFGPGTIYF.

The table lists this clonotype with many counts. The chain couples TRBV20-1 to TRBJ1-2; 7 bases fit TRBD1. The CDR3 covers 13 residues. J lost 0 bases, V lost 6 bases, and 4 bases had no gene match. In germline, CDR1 is DFQATT, CDR2 SNEGSKA (reference sequence). This chain's CDR3 is CSAPGQSNYGYTF. In nucleotides, the CDR3 is TGCAGTGCCCCGGGACAGTCTAACTATGGCTACACCTTC.

Many counts were recorded for this clonotype. The chain links TRBV30 to TRBJ1-2; TRBD1 agrees at 8 bases. Trimming cost V 1 base and J 8 bases; bases outside gene matches: 9. The germline gives CDR1 GTSNPN, CDR2 SVGIG (reference sequence). This CDR3 is built from 14 residues. The CDR3 here is CAWSGTGRTGGYTF. As DNA, the CDR3 is TGTGCCTGGAGTGGGACAGGGAGGACCGGCGGCTACACCTTC.

On this clonotype itself: Just one base apart from a much larger clone, this may be a read error. The CDR3 region is CASSLLGGHTF. CDR3 DNA sequence: TGTGCCAGCAGCCTGCTCGGGGGCCACACCTTC. This chain uses TRBV3-1 with TRBJ1-2; tentatively, D is TRBD1 (6 bases). The V end was cut by 4 bases, the J end by 12 bases, with 12 bases between. CDR1 and CDR2 (germline): LGHDT, YNNKEL (reference sequence). This CDR3 spans 11 amino acids. Drawing the rest from reference TRBV3-1 and TRBJ1-2, the complete variable domain is DTAVSQTPKYLVTQMGNDKSIKCEQNLGHDTMYWYKQDSKKFLKIMFSYNNKELIINETVPNRFSPKSPDKAHLNLHINSLELGDSAVYFCASSLLGGHTFGSGTRLTVV.

This clonotype occurred many times. The genes are TRBV5-6 and TRBJ2-7; no definite D call. This CDR3 comprises 14 residues. The ends were cut back, 4 bases at V and 4 bases at J, with 15 bases in the middle. CDR1 SGHDT and CDR2 YYEEEE come from the germline V gene. CDR3 protein: CASSALGFSYEQYF. DNA of the CDR3: TGTGCCAGCAGCGCCCTGGGTTTTTCTTACGAGCAGTACTTC.

The V call is TRBV7-4, the J call TRBJ2-3; 14 nucleotides match TRBD2. Trimming cost V 1 base and J 4 bases; bases outside gene matches: 7. Looked up from germline, CDR1 is SGHVT and CDR2 is SQSDAQ. The CDR3 spans 18 residues. CDR3 sequence reads: CASSLGVGTSGGPDTQYF. As DNA, the CDR3 is TGTGCCAGCAGCTTAGGCGTCGGGACTAGCGGGGGTCCAGATACGCAGTATTTT.